This TCR beta chain was obtained from a study of monozygotic twins with inflammatory bowel disease. For every donor, one blood sample of approximately 2.5 ml was drawn. Investigators pulled total RNA out of whole blood and did not sort T cells. TCRdb reprocessed the 5' RACE reads; each CDR3 protein has one entry and no DNA is given. The listing contains approximately 400,000 distinct CDR3 sequences. The CDR3 length is 17 residues. The gene calls are TRBV12-3 or TRBV12-4 and TRBJ2-5; with no DNA, the TCRdb D assignment of TRBD2 cannot be verified. The sequencing input was blood. This clonotype was obtained from a human donor with ulcerative colitis or Crohn's disease, or a healthy co-twin of an affected twin (not recorded which). CDR3 protein: CASSPLPGTQKTETQYF.